The 16 T cell receptor beta chains in this list originate from one sample, sequenced in a study of blood T cell repertoires in COVID-19. Sequencing was performed with immunoSEQ multiplex PCR; in TCRdb, only in-frame clones are kept and a portion is missing. This sample yields almost 85,000 clones, of which approximately 90% are seen a single time; less than 1.5% belongs to the top ten. Sequencing input: PBMCs or T cells enriched from blood (not recorded which). The receptors come from a woman between 45 and 65 years old with acute COVID-19.

V and J are TRBV4-3 and TRBJ1-3, with no clear D. Trimming pared 0 bases from V and 5 bases from J, leaving 8 bases between. This CDR3 has 14 amino acids. Germline lookup yields CDR1 LGHNA and CDR2 YSLEER. This chain's CDR3 is CASSQDSSRNTIYF. For the CDR3, the DNA is TGCGCCAGCAGCCAAGATTCAAGCAGAAACACCATATATTTT.

This chain links TRBV24-1 with TRBJ1-4, with 9 bases matching TRBD1. Per germline, CDR1 KGHDR and CDR2 SFDVKD. This CDR3 has 14 amino acids. V dropped 7 bases and J dropped 8; count of bases not matched to a gene: 7. CDR3 DNA sequence: TGTGCCACCAGCGAGGGACAGGGCGTCGAAAAACTGTTTTTT. Translating gives CATSEGQGVEKLFF.

The chain has TRBV6-5 and TRBJ2-1; D is perhaps TRBD1 (5 bases). The V gene lost 0 bases and the J gene lost 12 bases, with 12 bases spanning the gap. Germline V gene sequence: CDR1 MNHEY, CDR2 SVGAGI. CDR3 size: 13 residues. CDR3 coding DNA: TGTGCCAGCAGTTACTCGGGGCTAAAGGGGCAGTTCTTC. Encoded protein: CASSYSGLKGQFF.

This sequence joins TRBV27 and TRBJ2-2; TRBD2 matches at 7 bases. Germline V gives CDR1 MNHEY, CDR2 SMNVEV (reference sequence). With V trimmed by 6 bases and J by 4 bases, 14 bases remained unmatched. The CDR3 has 17 residues. The CDR3 region is CASSWGYWAGATGELFF. The DNA for the CDR3 is TGTGCCAGCAGCTGGGGGTATTGGGCGGGAGCCACCGGGGAGCTGTTTTTT.

The rearrangement joins TRBV10-3 to TRBJ1-2; 7 bases align to TRBD1. The CDR3 has 16 residues. Germline assignment: CDR1 ENHRY and CDR2 SYGVKD. The junction had 9 bases not matched to a gene; V was cut back by 5 bases and J by 0 bases. The CDR3 DNA follows: TGTGCCATCAGTTTCACAGGGGACGGAGCTAACTATGGCTACACCTTC. This gives the protein CAISFTGDGANYGYTF.

The CDR3 spells CAWGEGGAPKQFF. The DNA of the CDR3 is TGTGCCTGGGGGGAAGGGGGGGCTCCTAAGCAGTTCTTC. The chain couples TRBV30 to TRBJ2-1; TRBD2 is a possible D gene (7 bases). Germline lookup yields CDR1 GTSNPN and CDR2 SVGIG (reference sequence). The CDR3 runs to 13 residues. V lost 5 bases and J lost 11, with 19 bases in between. The variable domain in full, completed from reference TRBV30 and TRBJ2-1, reads SQTIHQWPATLVQPVGSPLSLECTVEGTSNPNLYWYRQAAGRGLQLLFYSVGIGQISSEVPQNLSASRPQDRQFILSSKKLLLSDSGFYLCAWGEGGAPKQFFGPGTRLTVL.

The chain joins TRBV30 to TRBJ1-4; no clear D. Trimming shortened V by 4 bases and J by 4 bases, and 10 bases separated the two germline ends. Germline loops: CDR1 GTSNPN, CDR2 SVGIG (reference sequence). The CDR3 covers 13 residues. CDR3 nucleotides: TGTGCCTGGAATTTCGGTAGTAATGAAAAACTGTTTTTT. Its translation: CAWNFGSNEKLFF. The full variable domain, its missing parts supplied by reference TRBV30 and TRBJ1-4, is SQTIHQWPATLVQPVGSPLSLECTVEGTSNPNLYWYRQAAGRGLQLLFYSVGIGQISSEVPQNLSASRPQDRQFILSSKKLLLSDSGFYLCAWNFGSNEKLFFGSGTQLSVL.

This clone was detected only a few times. The chain employs TRBV27 and TRBJ2-2, with 7 bases identical to TRBD2. Trimming at V came to 2 bases and at J to 0 bases, leaving 0 bases not matched to a gene. The germline CDR1 and CDR2 sequences are MNHEY and SMNVEV (reference sequence). The CDR3 contains 15 residues. For the CDR3, the DNA is TGTGCCAGCAGTTTAGCGGGGGCGAACACCGGGGAGCTGTTTTTT. Amino acids: CASSLAGANTGELFF.

The V and J genes are TRBV5-1 and TRBJ1-1; the D gene is possibly TRBD1 (6 bases). Trimming took 7 bases from V and 2 from J, leaving 15 bases between them. Germline CDR1 is SGHRS and CDR2 is YFSETQ. The CDR3 is 14 residues long. DNA for the CDR3: TGCGCCAGCGGGGAGGGGGGATATAACACTGAAGCTTTCTTT. This codes for CASGEGGYNTEAFF.

V and J are TRBV10-1 and TRBJ2-1; 11 nucleotides match TRBD2. The CDR3 is made up of 14 amino acids. Per germline, CDR1 WNHNN and CDR2 SYGVQD (reference sequence). J gave up 6 bases and V 9 bases, and 7 bases lay outside the gene matches. The CDR3 loop is CASSLSGRVNEQFF. CDR3 nucleotides: TGCGCCAGTTCCCTTAGCGGGAGGGTCAATGAGCAGTTCTTC.

The chain couples TRBV27 to TRBJ1-1; the D is unclear. Trimming removed 5 bases at V and 0 bases at J, with 10 bases between. The CDR3 is 14 amino acids. From germline, CDR1 is MNHEY and CDR2 SMNVEV (reference sequence). CDR3 residues: CASSPTPMNTEAFF. The CDR3 bases are TGTGCCAGCAGTCCGACACCCATGAACACTGAAGCTTTCTTT.

J is TRBJ2-7 and V is TRBV4-2, with 12 positions matching TRBD2. Germline values: CDR1 LGHNA, CDR2 YNFKEQ. Trimming at V came to 3 bases and at J to 4 bases, leaving 1 base not matched to a gene. The CDR3 has 14 residues. CDR3 nucleotide sequence: TGTGCCAGCAGCCATCTAGCGGGAGGGTACGAGCAGTACTTC. Amino acids: CASSHLAGGYEQYF.

This clone appeared a single time. The V and J genes are TRBV7-8 and TRBJ2-7, with 11 bases identical to TRBD1. With 5 bases clipped from V and 7 bases from J, the junction kept 4 bases outside the gene matches. The CDR3 spans 13 residues. Germline assignment: CDR1 SGHVS and CDR2 FQNEAQ. CDR3 protein: CASSRGTGGEQYF. CDR3 nucleotides: TGTGCCAGCAGCCGAGGGACAGGGGGAGAGCAGTACTTC.

The chain combines TRBV5-4 with TRBJ2-5; the D gene is possibly TRBD2 (7 bases). The CDR3 extends over 16 amino acids. Germline V CDR1 and CDR2: SGHNT, YYREEE (reference sequence). Deletions cut 6 bases from V and 5 bases from J, with 23 bases between. DNA of the CDR3: TGTGCCAGCACCCGACTAGCAGGGGAGGGCGGGGAGACCCAGTACTTC. Its protein product is CASTRLAGEGGETQYF.

The CDR3 region has the DNA TGTGCCAGCAGCTCGGACGGCTCAGGGGGGGATACGCAGTATTTT. Translated: CASSSDGSGGDTQYF. The chain has TRBV2 and TRBJ2-3, with D perhaps matching TRBD1 (7 bases). The germline V and J ends were trimmed by 6 bases and 6 bases, with 19 bases remaining between them. Germline CDR1 is SNHLY and CDR2 is FYNNEI. The CDR3 has 15 amino acids.

This chain connects TRBV13 to TRBJ1-1; D may be TRBD1 (6 bases). V lost 5 bases, J lost 9 bases, and 16 bases lay in between. This CDR3 has 13 amino acids. CDR1 and CDR2 (germline): PRHDT, FYEKMQ (reference sequence). CDR3 bases: TGTGCCAGCAGCCGAACCGCGGGGGCCCAAGCTTTCTTT. This gives the protein CASSRTAGAQAFF. The entire variable domain, with the rest obtained from reference TRBV13 and TRBJ1-1, is as follows: AAGVIQSPRHLIKEKRETATLKCYPIPRHDTVYWYQQGPGQDPQFLISFYEKMQSDKGSIPDRFSAQQFSDYHSELNMSSLELGDSALYFCASSRTAGAQAFFGQGTRLTVV.